This T cell receptor beta chain was recovered during a study of OX40 agonist ivuxolimab in advanced cancers. Whole-study context: Dose-escalation cases comprised hepatocellular carcinoma, melanoma, renal cell or head and neck cancer. Prior anti-PD-1, anti-PD-L1 or anti-CTLA-4 therapy did not bar entry, and about 38% had some.

This table comes from immunoSEQ multiplex PCR, and its TCRdb copy is limited to in-frame clones, with some not included. The repertoire holds 46,000 or so clones, with roughly 90% as singletons. The germline V gene encodes CDR1 MGHRA and CDR2 YSYEKL. The CDR3 consists of 15 residues. Study-level points and caveats: What antigens the expanded peripheral T cells recognized was never established. Mean expanded clone counts were higher in CD8+ than CD4+ T cells.

Note on this clone: Its antigen is still unknown. The junction differs from germline at one of its ends, possibly a read error.

The chain employs TRBV4-1 and TRBJ1-5, with D possibly being TRBD1 (5 bases). This TCR was sampled from an adult with an advanced solid tumor such as melanoma, head and neck, liver or kidney cancer. Sequences were derived from CD4+ or CD8+ T cells sorted from blood, sampled in a trial of the OX40 agonist ivuxolimab. CDR3 protein: CAGSQDRGFSQPQHF. CDR3 DNA sequence: TGCGCCGGCAGCCAGGATCGGGGGTTCAGCCAGCCCCAGCATTTT.